This T cell receptor (beta chain) was captured in a study of response to subunit inactivated influenza vaccine. Study-level results: Each seasonal flu vaccination may recruit only limited new T cells, authors suggested.

Trimming removed 6 bases from V and 3 bases from J; junction bases left unmatched: 8. The CDR3 covers 14 residues. The germline CDR1 and CDR2 sequences are ENHRY and SYGVKD. TCRdb re-called the RT-PCR reads with MiXCR, one entry per CDR3 protein. The sample has hundreds of thousands of distinct CDR3 sequences, 11% seen once. With regard to this clonotype: The antigen is unknown.

The clonotype comes from a man between 45 and 60 years old who received an inactivated influenza vaccine. The chain couples TRBV10-3 to TRBJ2-7; 7 bases fit TRBD2. This specimen consisted of PBMCs from blood, obtained roughly 47 days after vaccination. CDR3: CAIRGSGTNYEQYF. For the CDR3, the DNA is TGTGCCATCAGGGGAAGCGGGACCAACTACGAGCAGTACTTC.